What follows are 3 T cell receptor beta chains derived from one specimen sequenced in a study of T-cell memory formation after mild COVID-19. TCRdb reanalysed the 5' RACE reads using MiXCR and keeps one entry per CDR3 protein. The sample includes about 470,000 distinct CDR3 sequences, roughly 18% of them seen just once. The sample comprised PBMCs or a T cell subset sorted from them (not recorded which). All receptors come from an adult woman who had mild COVID-19 (a few samples of this study predate the infection). Cell type and time point are not known.

The V and J genes are TRBV18 and TRBJ1-2; TRBD1 aligns across 9 bases. This CDR3 contains 19 residues. CDR1 is KGHSH and CDR2 is LQKENI in the germline V gene. Germline trimming cut 5 bases from V and 5 bases from J; bases unmatched to any gene: 21. CDR3 bases: TGTGCCAGCTCAGCGATCTCCGGGACAGGGAATGGCCTGGGGTATGGCTACACCTTC. It yields the protein CASSAISGTGNGLGYGYTF.

This clonotype was picked up a small number of times. V gene TRBV6-5 combines with J gene TRBJ1-6, with 7 bases fitting TRBD1. The CDR3 is made up of 15 amino acids. From germline, CDR1 is MNHEY and CDR2 SVGAGI. V was pared by 2 bases and J by 11 bases, with 9 bases of the junction left unmatched. The CDR3 nucleotides are TGTGCCAGCAGTTACGGAAACAGGGGAAGGACACCCCTCCACTTT. The encoded protein is CASSYGNRGRTPLHF.

V is TRBV20-1 and J is TRBJ1-1; D is ambiguous. The CDR3 loop spans 14 amino acids. Germline V CDR1 and CDR2: DFQATT, SNEGSKA (reference sequence). V lost 6 bases and J lost 0, with 14 bases in between. CDR3 residues: CSADRNSVNTEAFF. DNA for the CDR3: TGCAGTGCGGATAGGAACAGTGTGAACACTGAAGCTTTCTTT.